This entry describes one TCR beta chain. No antigen is known for it. The sample belongs to a study of T cell repertoires in cytomegalovirus infection. The germline V gene has CDR1 SGHTA and CDR2 FQGNSA. The CDR3 covers 13 residues. V was shortened by 5 bases and J by 6 bases, with 13 bases between the two germline ends. TCRdb reanalysed the reads using MiXCR and keeps one entry per CDR3 protein. In the table there are approximately 300,000 distinct CDR3 sequences, roughly 25% of which are singletons. The specimen was cultured PBMCs, collected from culture after CMV antigen stimulation. The receptor was isolated from a human donor in good health (CMV status not recorded). Some clones in this sample may be carry-over from other donors' samples. The V gene is TRBV7-2, the J gene TRBJ1-2; no clear D. In nucleotides, the CDR3 is TGTGCCAGCAGCCCTCTCGGTATCCATGGCTACACCTTC. This encodes CASSPLGIHGYTF.